This entry concerns a single T cell receptor beta chain. This specimen belongs to a study of blood T cell repertoires in COVID-19. Study details: Material from acute and convalescent COVID-19 was sourced from the United States, Italy and Spain. T cells, B-cell-depleted T cells, or PBMCs supplied cDNA or gDNA.

The assay was immunoSEQ multiplex PCR, and TCRdb's table has in-frame clones only and misses some. The sample gives 100,000 to 150,000 clones, about nine tenths of which show up once; 10% is in the top ten. CDR3 size: 14 residues. V trimming: 3 bases; J trimming: 6 bases; junction bases outside the gene matches: 4. Germline V gives CDR1 SGHTA, CDR2 FQGNSA. Sequenced material: peripheral blood. This TCR was recovered from a man aged 45 to 65 with acute or convalescent COVID-19. The chain employs TRBV7-2 and TRBJ1-4, with 7 bases fitting TRBD1. The CDR3 DNA reads TGTGCCAGCAGCTTGGGGGACAGACATGAAAAACTGTTTTTT. Its protein product is CASSLGDRHEKLFF.